A selection of T cell receptor beta chains follows, all from one sample in a study of blood T cells in healthy people across ages. From the 5' RACE reads, TCRdb called clonotypes with MiXCR, one entry per CDR3 protein. Among approximately 690,000 distinct CDR3 sequences listed, 45% to 65% were seen once. The sequencing sample was made of blood. The receptors derive from a man in his sixties in good health. Each CDR3 is given with its conserved first and last residue. The D gene is left open where the match is weak. Expanded clones get a size class; other rows say once, few or many, or leave the size out.

J	D	size	V	CDR3	DNA
TRBJ2-7	TRBD2	few	TRBV7-9	CASSLPAGYEQYF	TGTGCCAGCAGCTTACCAGCGGGGTACGAGCAGTACTTC
TRBJ2-5	NA	NA	TRBV6-5	CASPQDRQETQYF	TGTGCCAGCCCCCAAGACCGCCAGGAGACCCAGTACTTC
TRBJ1-5	NA	NA	TRBV24-1	CATSDLHGSQPQHF	TGTGCCACCAGTGATTTGCACGGGAGTCAGCCCCAGCATTTT
TRBJ2-1	TRBD2	NA	TRBV29-1	CSGGLAGGPFNEQFF	TGCAGCGGTGGACTAGCGGGGGGGCCTTTCAATGAGCAGTTCTTC
TRBJ2-2	TRBD2	NA	TRBV20-1	CSAALGRGTGELFF	TGCAGTGCTGCTTTAGGGAGGGGCACCGGGGAGCTGTTTTTT
TRBJ2-5	NA	NA	TRBV12-3/TRBV12-4	CASSLGGGTVQETQYF	TGTGCCAGCAGTTTAGGGGGGGGGACAGTCCAAGAGACCCAGTACTTC
TRBJ1-4	NA	NA	TRBV7-8	CASSRTGPPTSNEKLFF	TGTGCCAGCAGCCGTACGGGACCCCCCACCTCTAATGAAAAACTGTTTTTT
TRBJ2-7	NA	NA	TRBV4-1	CASSQDGGRYYEQYF	TGCGCCAGCAGCCAAGATGGGGGGAGGTACTACGAGCAGTACTTC
TRBJ2-1	TRBD2	NA	TRBV7-8	CASSPTTGLAVEQFF	TGTGCCAGCAGCCCCACCACGGGACTAGCTGTTGAGCAGTTCTTC
TRBJ1-6	TRBD1	once	TRBV12-3/TRBV12-4	CASRLQGENSPLHF	TGTGCCAGCAGGCTCCAGGGGGAGAATTCACCCCTCCACTTT
TRBJ1-2	NA	NA	TRBV27	CASSLSWGTHGYTF	TGTGCCAGCAGTTTATCGTGGGGTACTCATGGCTACACCTTC
TRBJ1-5	TRBD1	NA	TRBV3-1	CASSPQTGSNQPQHF	TGTGCCAGCAGCCCTCAGACAGGGTCGAATCAGCCCCAGCATTTT
TRBJ1-5	NA	NA	TRBV5-6	CASSLDGRRGQPQHF	TGTGCCAGCAGCTTGGATGGACGGAGGGGGCAGCCCCAGCATTTT
TRBJ2-3	TRBD2	NA	TRBV5-1	CASSFTSGGPADTQYF	TGCGCCAGCAGCTTTACTAGCGGGGGGCCGGCAGATACGCAGTATTTT
TRBJ2-5	NA	few	TRBV27	CASSLSGTRKETQYF	TGTGCCAGCAGTTTATCAGGGACACGTAAAGAGACCCAGTACTTC
TRBJ2-5	NA	few	TRBV20-1	CSARRQGQETQYF	TGCAGTGCTAGACGGCAGGGGCAAGAGACCCAGTACTTC
TRBJ2-5	NA	NA	TRBV28	CGSSFSGNPIQETQYF	TGTGGCAGCAGTTTCTCGGGGAACCCTATACAAGAGACCCAGTACTTC
TRBJ2-3	NA	NA	TRBV5-1	CASSLVYRGRPDTQYF	TGCGCCAGCAGCTTGGTTTACCGTGGGAGGCCAGATACGCAGTATTTT
TRBJ2-5	NA	NA	TRBV20-1	CSARDPRGLRETQYF	TGCAGTGCTAGAGATCCTAGGGGGTTGCGGGAGACCCAGTACTTC
TRBJ2-2	NA	few	TRBV28	CASSFANTGELFF	TGTGCCAGCAGTTTCGCGAACACCGGGGAGCTGTTTTTT
TRBJ1-5	NA	NA	TRBV7-2	CASSLASQGYSNQPQHF	TGTGCCAGCAGCTTAGCGAGTCAGGGGTATAGCAATCAGCCCCAGCATTTT
TRBJ1-2	NA	few	TRBV5-1	CASFEQEGVYGYTF	TGCGCCAGCTTTGAACAGGAGGGCGTCTATGGCTACACCTTC
TRBJ2-2	NA	NA	TRBV7-9	CASSLLETAGTGELFF	TGTGCCAGCAGCTTGCTCGAAACAGCTGGTACCGGGGAGCTGTTTTTT
TRBJ2-1	NA	many	TRBV10-1	CASSDLRQGPLEQFF	TGCGCCAGCAGTGATTTGAGGCAGGGGCCACTGGAGCAGTTCTTC
TRBJ2-7	NA	many	TRBV5-1	CASSSAYEQYF	TGTGCCAGCAGTTCTGCCTACGAGCAGTACTTC
TRBJ2-4	NA	few	TRBV3-1	CASSQDRLLTVKNIQYF	TGTGCCAGCAGCCAAGATAGGCTGTTGACAGTTAAAAACATTCAGTACTTC
TRBJ2-1	TRBD1	few	TRBV10-3	CAIRGQGAQNEQFF	TGTGCCATCAGGGGACAGGGGGCTCAAAATGAGCAGTTCTTC
TRBJ2-7	TRBD1	NA	TRBV6-6	CASSFMGGQGSEQYF	TGTGCCAGCAGTTTTATGGGGGGACAGGGGTCCGAGCAGTACTTC
TRBJ2-3	NA	NA	TRBV20-1	CSAPGASTDTQYF	TGCAGTGCTCCAGGGGCCAGCACAGATACGCAGTATTTT
TRBJ2-5	NA	NA	TRBV6-5	CASSPFPQETQYF	TGTGCCAGCAGTCCATTCCCTCAAGAGACCCAGTACTTC
TRBJ2-5	NA	NA	TRBV15	CATSRDYRVHEQYF	TGTGCCACCAGCAGAGATTACAGGGTCCATGAGCAGTACTTC
TRBJ1-2	NA	NA	TRBV2	CASSEEWGGVYGYTF	TGTGCCAGCAGTGAAGAATGGGGAGGTGTCTATGGCTACACCTTC
TRBJ2-7	NA	NA	TRBV12-5	CASGLVLHRTTVDEQYF	TGTGCTAGTGGTTTGGTACTTCACAGGACAACCGTTGACGAGCAGTACTTC
TRBJ2-5	NA	NA	TRBV6-5	CASSYSMPQETQYF	TGTGCCAGCAGTTACTCGATGCCCCAGGAGACCCAGTACTTC
TRBJ2-1	TRBD1	NA	TRBV5-1	CASSDSGTGAINEQFF	TGCGCCAGCAGCGACTCCGGGACAGGGGCGATCAATGAGCAGTTCTTC
TRBJ1-4	NA	many	TRBV2	CASSDSGGRGNEKLFF	TGTGCCAGCAGTGATTCGGGGGGCAGGGGAAATGAAAAACTGTTTTTT
TRBJ2-5	NA	NA	TRBV6-5	CASKDFLYQETQYF	TGTGCCAGCAAAGACTTCCTATACCAAGAGACCCAGTACTTC
TRBJ2-1	NA	NA	TRBV3-1	CASSQAGRDNEQFF	TGTGCCAGCAGCCAAGCCGGACGGGACAATGAGCAGTTCTTC
TRBJ1-5	TRBD1	few	TRBV27	CASRRTGDNQPQHF	TGTGCCAGCAGGAGGACAGGGGACAATCAGCCCCAGCATTTT
TRBJ2-3	NA	NA	TRBV7-6	CASSRLQREFTDTQYF	TGTGCCAGCAGCAGGTTGCAACGGGAGTTCACAGATACGCAGTATTTT
TRBJ2-4	NA	few	TRBV5-1	CASSSGPAGEENIQYF	TGCGCCAGCAGCTCGGGACCCGCTGGGGAAGAAAACATTCAGTACTTC